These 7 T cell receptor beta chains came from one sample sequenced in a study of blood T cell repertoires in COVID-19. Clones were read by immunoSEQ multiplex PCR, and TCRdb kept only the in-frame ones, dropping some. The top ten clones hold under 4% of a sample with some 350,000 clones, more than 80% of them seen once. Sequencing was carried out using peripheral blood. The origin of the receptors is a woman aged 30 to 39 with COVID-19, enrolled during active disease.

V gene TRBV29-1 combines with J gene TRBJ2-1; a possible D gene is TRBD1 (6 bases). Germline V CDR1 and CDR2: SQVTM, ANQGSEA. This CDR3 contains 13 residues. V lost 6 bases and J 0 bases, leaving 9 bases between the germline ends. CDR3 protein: CSVLQGSYNEQFF. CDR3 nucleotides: TGCAGCGTGCTACAGGGCTCCTACAATGAGCAGTTCTTC.

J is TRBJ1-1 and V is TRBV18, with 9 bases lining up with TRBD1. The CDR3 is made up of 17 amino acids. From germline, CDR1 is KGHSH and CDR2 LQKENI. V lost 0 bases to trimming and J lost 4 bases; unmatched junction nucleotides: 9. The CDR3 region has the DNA TGTGCCAGCTCACCACCCGGGACAGGGCAGAGGGGCACTGAAGCTTTCTTT. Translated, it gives CASSPPGTGQRGTEAFF.

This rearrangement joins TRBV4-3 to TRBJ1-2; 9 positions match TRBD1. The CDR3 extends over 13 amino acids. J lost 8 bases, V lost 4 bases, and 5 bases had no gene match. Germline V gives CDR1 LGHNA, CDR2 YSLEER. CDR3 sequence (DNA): TGCGCCAGCAGCCTTGGACAGGGGACGGGCTACACCTTC. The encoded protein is CASSLGQGTGYTF.

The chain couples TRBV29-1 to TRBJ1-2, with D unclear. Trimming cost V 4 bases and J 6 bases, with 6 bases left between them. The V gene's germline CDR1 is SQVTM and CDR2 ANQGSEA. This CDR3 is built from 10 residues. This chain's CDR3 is CSVGEDGYTF. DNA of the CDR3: TGCAGCGTTGGTGAGGATGGCTACACCTTC.

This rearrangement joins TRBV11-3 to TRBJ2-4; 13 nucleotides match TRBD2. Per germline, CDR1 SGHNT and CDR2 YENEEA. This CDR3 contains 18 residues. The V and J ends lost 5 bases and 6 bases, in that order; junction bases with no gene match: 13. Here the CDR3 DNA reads TGTGCCAGCAGCCCCCGGACTAGCGGGAGTATAGTTGGAAACATTCAGTACTTC. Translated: CASSPRTSGSIVGNIQYF.

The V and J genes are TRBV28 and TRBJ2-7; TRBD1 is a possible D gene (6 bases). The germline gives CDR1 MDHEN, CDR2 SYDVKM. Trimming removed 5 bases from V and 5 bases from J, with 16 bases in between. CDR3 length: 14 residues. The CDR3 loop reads CASSATGTRHEQYF. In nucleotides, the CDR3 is TGTGCCAGCAGTGCAACCGGGACAAGACACGAGCAGTACTTC.

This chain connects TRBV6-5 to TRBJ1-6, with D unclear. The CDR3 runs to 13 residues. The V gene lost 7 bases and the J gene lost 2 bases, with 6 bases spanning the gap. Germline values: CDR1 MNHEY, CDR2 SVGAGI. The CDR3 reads CASMSAYNSPLHF. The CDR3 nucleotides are TGTGCCAGCATGAGCGCCTATAATTCACCCCTCCACTTT.